This T cell receptor (delta chain) was obtained from a study of gamma-delta T cells after stem cell transplantation. The CDR3 runs 18 residues. V shed 3 bases, J shed 0 bases, and the junction held 7 bases outside the gene matches. Germline CDR1 GEAIGNYY, CDR2 EKD. TCRdb used CATT to re-call clones from the RT-PCR reads. Altogether approximately 4,200 delta-chain clones are present, about 15% being singletons, with the ten largest covering roughly 5%. This clone has more than one count but fewer than ten. The receptor comes from a human donor. It is not recorded whose cells these are; they may come from a transplant donor. V gene TRDV2 combines with J gene TRDJ3; 7 nucleotides line up with TRDD3. Source material: gamma-delta T cells. This chain's CDR3 is CACDSMGDGSWDTRQMFF. The CDR3 DNA reads as TGTGCCTGTGACTCTATGGGGGACGGCTCCTGGGACACCCGACAGATGTTTTTC.